One T cell receptor beta chain is described in this entry. Germline V CDR1 and CDR2: SNHLY, FYNNEI. The CDR3 extends over 14 amino acids. V was trimmed by 5 bases and J by 4 bases, leaving 11 bases between them. The sample is drawn from a study of blood T cell repertoires in COVID-19. Whole-study context: T cells, B-cell-depleted T cells, or PBMCs provided the cDNA or gDNA that served as material.

Clones were read by immunoSEQ multiplex PCR, and TCRdb kept only the in-frame ones, dropping some. Of roughly 170,000 clones in the sample, 81% were seen once. Material: PBMCs or T cells enriched from blood (not recorded which). The chain carries TRBV2 and TRBJ1-4; TRBD1 is a possible D gene (5 bases). This clonotype was obtained from a woman aged 40 to 50 with acute COVID-19. DNA for the CDR3: TGTGCCAGCAGTCTGGGGCAGATTAATGAAAAACTGTTTTTT. Amino acids: CASSLGQINEKLFF.